The rows below give T cell receptor beta chains drawn from one sample of a study of blood T cell repertoires in COVID-19. The repertoire was sequenced with immunoSEQ multiplex PCR; TCRdb's copy has only in-frame clones and lacks some. The sample has about 360,000 clones; about 87% are singletons. Material: peripheral blood. These receptors were taken from a human donor in a cohort sampled during active COVID-19. Both conserved end residues are part of each CDR3. The D gene is left open where the match is weak. Size tells how often a clone was seen (once, few, many) or the class of an expanded clone, and some rows leave it out.

clone size,CDR3 length,D gene,J gene,V gene,CDR3 protein,CDR3 DNA
-,15,-,TRBJ2-3,TRBV19,CASSIGPGNTDTQYF,TGTGCCAGTAGTATAGGCCCAGGGAACACAGATACGCAGTATTTT
-,15,TRBD1,TRBJ1-2,TRBV10-3,CAISEGTAPIYGYTF,TGTGCCATCAGTGAGGGGACAGCCCCCATCTATGGCTACACCTTC
-,16,-,TRBJ1-6,TRBV11-2,CASSLEGSSYNSPLHF,TGTGCCAGCAGCTTAGAGGGGAGCTCCTATAATTCACCCCTCCACTTT
-,16,-,TRBJ2-5,TRBV9,CASSSDNGGPQETQYF,TGTGCCAGCAGCTCGGACAACGGGGGGCCCCAAGAGACCCAGTACTTC
-,15,-,TRBJ1-3,TRBV6-5,CASSYLGSSGNTIYF,TGTGCCAGCAGTTACCTAGGAAGCTCTGGAAACACCATATATTTT
-,15,TRBD2,TRBJ2-1,TRBV4-2,CASSRGTSGNNEQFF,TGTGCCAGCAGCCGGGGGACTAGCGGAAACAATGAGCAGTTCTTC
-,16,-,TRBJ2-2,TRBV5-1,CASSLRNGLNTGELFF,TGCGCCAGCAGCTTAAGAAACGGGTTAAACACCGGGGAGCTGTTTTTT
-,14,TRBD2,TRBJ2-5,TRBV6-5,CASSSREGLETQYF,TGTGCCAGCAGTTCGCGGGAGGGCCTGGAGACCCAGTACTTC
-,14,-,TRBJ1-2,TRBV4-1,CASSQPGQIYGYTF,TGCGCCAGCAGCCAGCCAGGACAGATCTATGGCTACACCTTC
-,14,-,TRBJ2-1,TRBV5-1,CASSLVRLDYEQFF,TGCGCCAGCAGCTTGGTTCGACTTGACTATGAGCAGTTCTTC
-,15,TRBD1,TRBJ1-5,TRBV19,CASIERTGGNQPQHF,TGTGCCAGTATTGAAAGGACAGGGGGCAATCAGCCCCAGCATTTT
-,17,-,TRBJ2-1,TRBV7-9,CASRPPFRESSYNEQFF,TGTGCCAGCAGGCCTCCCTTCCGGGAGAGCTCCTACAATGAGCAGTTCTTC
-,15,TRBD2,TRBJ2-7,TRBV20-1,CSASVLAGLSYEQYF,TGCAGTGCTAGTGTGCTAGCGGGCCTCTCCTACGAGCAGTACTTC
-,15,-,TRBJ2-3,TRBV2,CASSTRGASTDTQYF,TGTGCCAGCAGTACCCGGGGTGCCAGCACAGATACGCAGTATTTT
-,14,TRBD1,TRBJ1-2,TRBV30,CAWTGDRGNYGYTF,TGTGCCTGGACTGGGGACAGGGGCAACTATGGCTACACCTTC
-,12,TRBD1,TRBJ1-2,TRBV5-1,CASSLTGGGYTF,TGCGCCAGCAGCCTAACAGGGGGCGGCTACACCTTC
-,18,-,TRBJ1-2,TRBV28,CASSSQWTVEPANYGYTF,TGTGCCAGCAGCAGCCAGTGGACAGTTGAACCTGCGAACTATGGCTACACCTTC
once,14,-,TRBJ1-4,TRBV4-1,CASSQGQGLEKLFF,TGCGCCAGCAGCCAGGGTCAGGGACTCGAAAAACTGTTTTTT
few,13,TRBD1,TRBJ1-2,TRBV29-1,CSAAHRGSDGYTF,TGCAGCGCCGCCCACAGGGGATCTGATGGCTACACCTTC
-,14,-,TRBJ1-1,TRBV2,CASSEFTGGTEAFF,TGTGCCAGCAGTGAATTCACGGGAGGCACTGAAGCTTTCTTT
-,18,TRBD1,TRBJ2-7,TRBV28,CASSLSPRPDRSSYEQYF,TGTGCCAGCAGTTTATCCCCCAGACCGGACAGGAGTTCCTACGAGCAGTACTTC
-,12,-,TRBJ1-1,TRBV7-9,CASSPGTNEAFF,TGTGCCAGCAGCCCCGGGACAAATGAAGCTTTCTTT
-,14,-,TRBJ1-5,TRBV30,CAWSVLDSNQPQHF,TGTGCCTGGAGTGTACTCGATAGCAATCAGCCCCAGCATTTT
-,13,TRBD1,TRBJ1-1,TRBV7-3,CASSQQGGSEAFF,TGTGCCAGCAGCCAACAGGGGGGGTCTGAAGCTTTCTTT
-,14,TRBD1,TRBJ2-7,TRBV11-2,CASSRDRGGSEQYF,TGTGCCAGCAGCCGCGACAGGGGGGGTAGCGAGCAGTACTTC
-,12,-,TRBJ1-1,TRBV2,CASIERNTEAFF,TGTGCCAGCATTGAGCGGAACACTGAAGCTTTCTTT
-,11,TRBD2,TRBJ2-1,TRBV6-2/TRBV6-3,CASSREAKQFF,TGTGCCAGCAGCCGGGAGGCGAAGCAGTTCTTC
-,16,TRBD1,TRBJ2-1,TRBV7-8,CASSPTGTGSHNEQFF,TGTGCCAGCAGCCCGACCGGGACAGGGTCCCACAATGAGCAGTTCTTC
-,18,-,TRBJ2-1,TRBV4-1,CASSQGRVAGADYNEQFF,TGCGCCAGCAGCCAAGGTCGAGTAGCAGGGGCGGACTACAATGAGCAGTTCTTC
-,15,TRBD2,TRBJ2-1,TRBV30,CAWSVIGASGNEQFF,TGTGCCTGGAGTGTAATCGGCGCTAGCGGCAATGAGCAGTTCTTC
-,11,-,TRBJ2-5,TRBV12-5,CASGFMETQYF,TGTGCTAGTGGTTTTATGGAGACCCAGTACTTC
-,15,TRBD1,TRBJ2-2,TRBV29-1,CSVESGQGAAGELFF,TGCAGCGTTGAATCGGGACAGGGGGCTGCCGGGGAGCTGTTTTTT
-,13,-,TRBJ1-1,TRBV6-4,CASSNSVNTEAFF,TGTGCCAGCAGTAACAGTGTTAACACTGAAGCTTTCTTT
-,15,-,TRBJ1-3,TRBV28,CASSLAGEWENTIYF,TGTGCCAGCAGTTTAGCCGGGGAGTGGGAAAACACCATATATTTT
-,17,TRBD1,TRBJ1-1,TRBV4-2,CASSPRGQGAGKAEAFF,TGTGCCAGCAGCCCCCGAGGACAGGGGGCTGGAAAGGCTGAAGCTTTCTTT
-,13,-,TRBJ2-2,TRBV7-9,CASTHRVSGELFF,TGTGCCAGCACCCACAGGGTGTCCGGGGAGCTGTTTTTT
-,15,-,TRBJ1-5,TRBV19,CASSMRQYSNQPQHF,TGTGCCAGTAGTATGAGACAGTATAGCAATCAGCCCCAGCATTTT
-,19,TRBD2,TRBJ2-2,TRBV5-1,CASSLGGLAYNMNTGELFF,TGCGCCAGCAGCTTGGGCGGACTAGCTTATAATATGAACACCGGGGAGCTGTTTTTT
-,14,TRBD1,TRBJ1-2,TRBV27,CASSLDRGIYGYTF,TGTGCCAGCAGTTTGGACAGGGGAATCTATGGCTACACCTTC
-,17,TRBD2,TRBJ2-3,TRBV9,CASSVGTSGFGTDTQYF,TGTGCCAGCAGCGTCGGAACTAGCGGGTTCGGGACAGATACGCAGTATTTT
-,13,-,TRBJ2-1,TRBV11-2,CASSSYSENEQFF,TGTGCCAGCAGCTCGTACTCTGAGAATGAGCAGTTCTTC
-,15,-,TRBJ1-1,TRBV9,CASSVVGHEGAEAFF,TGTGCCAGCAGCGTAGTGGGACATGAAGGCGCTGAAGCTTTCTTT
-,14,TRBD2,TRBJ2-3,TRBV29-1,CSVEGLAATDTQYF,TGCAGCGTTGAAGGCCTAGCGGCCACAGATACGCAGTATTTT
-,15,-,TRBJ2-2,TRBV23-1,CASSRLQLDTGELFF,TGCGCCAGCAGCCGACTTCAACTGGACACCGGGGAGCTGTTTTTT
once,13,-,TRBJ1-5,TRBV30,CAWSAERNQPQHF,TGTGCCTGGAGTGCTGAGCGCAATCAGCCCCAGCATTTT
-,17,TRBD2,TRBJ2-1,TRBV4-1,CASSQETLAGGFNEQFF,TGCGCCAGCAGCCAAGAAACCCTAGCGGGGGGTTTTAATGAGCAGTTCTTC
-,14,TRBD2,TRBJ2-1,TRBV28,CASSSGGDNNEQFF,TGTGCCAGCTCCTCGGGAGGGGATAACAATGAGCAGTTCTTC
-,15,TRBD2,TRBJ2-2,TRBV5-4,CASSRTSANTGELFF,TGTGCCAGCAGCCGGACTAGCGCAAACACCGGGGAGCTGTTTTTT
-,12,-,TRBJ2-1,TRBV5-1,CASSLPGDLQFF,TGCGCCAGCAGCTTACCGGGGGACCTTCAGTTCTTC
-,18,TRBD2,TRBJ2-2,TRBV5-1,CASSLEASGRAGTGELFF,TGCGCCAGCAGCTTGGAGGCTAGCGGGAGGGCCGGCACCGGGGAGCTGTTTTTT
-,13,TRBD1,TRBJ2-1,TRBV4-1,CASSQETGRVRFF,TGCGCCAGCAGCCAAGAGACAGGGCGCGTGAGGTTCTTC
once,15,-,TRBJ2-3,TRBV5-5,CASSHVSGATDTQYF,TGTGCCAGCAGCCACGTTAGCGGAGCCACAGATACGCAGTATTTT
-,19,TRBD2,TRBJ2-1,TRBV10-1,CASSGLGGRRTSGVYEQFF,TGCGCCAGCAGTGGCCTCGGGGGGCGCCGGACTAGCGGGGTATATGAGCAGTTCTTC
-,11,TRBD1,TRBJ1-2,TRBV12-3/TRBV12-4,CASIGQGGYTF,TGTGCCAGCATCGGACAGGGAGGGTACACCTTC
-,14,-,TRBJ1-1,TRBV7-9,CASSLVGTAGEAFF,TGTGCCAGCAGCTTAGTAGGAACCGCGGGTGAAGCTTTCTTT